Below, one T cell receptor beta chain is given with its context. The antigen remains unidentified. The time point here: blood from clinic visit 5 months post-surgery; TSC patient then seizure free. Profiled with immunoSEQ multiplex PCR; TCRdb holds only in-frame clones, not every one. This table holds about 340,000 clones, 93% found once. These data belong to a study of brain T cells in children with intractable seizures. The study, taken as a whole, reports: Absence of clones before surgery may stem from lower sequencing depth.

Germline V gives CDR1 SGHVS, CDR2 FNYEAQ. There are 15 residues in the CDR3. The ends were cut back, 5 bases at V and 0 bases at J, with 10 bases in the middle. The chain couples TRBV7-6 to TRBJ2-2; perhaps TRBD2 as D (6 bases). This sequence was found in a boy less than two years old with tuberous sclerosis and intractable seizures. This specimen was peripheral blood, taken less than 6 months after surgery. The CDR3 region is CASSLDYPNTGELFF. CDR3 DNA sequence: TGTGCCAGCAGCCTGGACTATCCGAACACCGGGGAGCTGTTTTTT.